The clone carrying this T cell receptor (beta chain) was seen only a few times. These data are taken from a study of shared clonotypes between healthy human individuals. Profiled with immunoSEQ multiplex PCR; TCRdb holds only in-frame clones, not every one. This sample has 2 million to 2.5 million clones; 85% to 95% occur once, and the top ten carry about 0.41%. Sequencing was done on a sample of naive CD4+ T cells from PBMCs. Sample subset: CD45RA+ positively selected. The clonotype was recovered from a man aged 18 to 29 in good health. Some clones in this sample may be carry-over from other donors' samples.

The CDR3 DNA is TGTGCCAGCAGCTCCCGACCGTCTAACTATGGCTACACCTTC. It specifies CASSSRPSNYGYTF. This sequence joins TRBV9 and TRBJ1-2; D remains unclear. Trimming removed 4 bases at V and 0 bases at J, with 10 bases between. The CDR3 sequence is 14 residues long. CDR1 is SGDLS and CDR2 is YYNGEE in the germline V gene. The full variable domain, rest sourced from reference TRBV9 and TRBJ1-2, is DSGVTQTPKHLITATGQRVTLRCSPRSGDLSVYWYQQSLDQGLQFLIQYYNGEERAKGNILERFSAQQFPDLHSELNLSSLELGDSALYFCASSSRPSNYGYTFGSGTRLTVV.